These T cell receptor beta chains were read from a single sample in a study of T cells in Graves' hyperthyroidism and ophthalmopathy. MiXCR, applied by TCRdb to the multiplex PCR reads, yields one record per CDR3 protein. Of 660,000 or so distinct CDR3 sequences in the sample, more than 20% were seen once. The sample consisted of blood. The receptors here all came from a man aged 25-40 years with Graves' ophthalmopathy. Both conserved end residues are trimmed from each CDR3. A row's size may be missing; if present it is once, few, many or a size class.

V	J	length	size	CDR3
TRBV18	TRBJ2-1	13	few	ASSPQQGPFNEQF
TRBV7-9	TRBJ2-7	15	NA	ASINSGTSGDIRGQY
TRBV5-1	TRBJ2-1	13	NA	ASSLLPGGPNEQF
TRBV20-1	TRBJ1-1	10	many	SALQGAGEAF
TRBV28	TRBJ2-7	14	many	ASSSVGMGGAGEQY
TRBV28	TRBJ2-7	14	NA	ASRLTSGTGVYEQY
TRBV30	TRBJ2-2	11	many	AWNTRVAGELF
TRBV29-1	TRBJ2-2	13	few	SVGFGVSNTGELF
TRBV20-1	TRBJ2-1	15	few	SASVGSGRGPYNEQF
TRBV28	TRBJ2-2	14	few	ASSPRLGANTGELF
TRBV10-3	TRBJ2-7	15	few	AIGRDMGLAGSYEQY
TRBV5-1	TRBJ1-1	14	many	ASSSTGKENSTEAF
TRBV18	TRBJ2-3	13	many	ASSISSGSTDTQY
TRBV6-2/TRBV6-3	TRBJ2-7	12	NA	ASTRGSSSYEQY
TRBV28	TRBJ2-7	12	few	ASRRAQTGYEQY
TRBV19	TRBJ1-4	15	NA	ASSLKRQGGRNEKLF
TRBV28	TRBJ2-1	13	many	ASRQLAGGRGEQF
TRBV7-9	TRBJ2-1	11	NA	ASSSQDFNEQF
TRBV28	TRBJ1-5	13	many	ASSLGPNSNQPQH
TRBV19	TRBJ1-5	14	few	ASNPDRHGPYQPQH
TRBV6-1	TRBJ2-2	16	NA	ASSPGGLADFNTGELF
TRBV5-1	TRBJ2-2	13	NA	ASSLGDLGVGELF
TRBV7-9	TRBJ1-6	13	few	ASSFTGTGSSPLH
TRBV3-1	TRBJ2-3	13	NA	ASSPQGLETDTQY
TRBV28	TRBJ2-3	12	many	ASTYFSGTDTQY
TRBV28	TRBJ2-7	12	NA	ASIALRNLGEQY
TRBV5-1	TRBJ2-1	13	few	ASSPEGNSYNEQF
TRBV5-1	TRBJ1-1	10	many	ASSQGGPEAF
TRBV11-2	TRBJ2-3	14	NA	ASSRSRGSGTDTQY
TRBV2	TRBJ2-2	12	many	ASTGQGNTGELF
TRBV28	TRBJ1-3	11	few	ASSLASRNTIY
TRBV30	TRBJ2-2	14	many	AWVSTSASNTGELF
TRBV27	TRBJ2-3	14	NA	ASSPIGGGTTDTQY
TRBV15	TRBJ2-7	13	few	ATSRGQGATYEQY
TRBV20-1	TRBJ2-1	13	many	SATGTSGIGDEQF
TRBV30	TRBJ1-2	12	NA	AWRDRSGGRGYT
TRBV4-2	TRBJ2-2	13	NA	ASSPPSGNTGELF
TRBV20-1	TRBJ2-3	12	many	SAGGTGGEDTQY